The 19 T cell receptor beta chains presented below share a single source sample, sequenced in a study of cytomegalovirus exposure and HLA in healthy donors. Both 60 Vbeta primers and 13 Jbeta primers went into the PCR. Data came from immunoSEQ multiplex PCR; TCRdb stores just in-frame clones and leaves some out. This sample's table has fewer than 70,000 clones. Sequencing input: PBMCs. These receptors all stem from a woman under 30 in good health and CMV-seronegative.

The V call is TRBV6-6, the J call TRBJ1-3; weak D call: TRBD1 (6 bases). Germline V gene lookup returns CDR1 MNHNY and CDR2 SVGAGI (reference sequence). The V gene lost 8 bases and the J gene lost 0 bases, with 11 bases spanning the gap. This CDR3 is built from 14 residues. The CDR3 sequence: CASGQLSSGNTIYF. As DNA, the CDR3 is TGTGCCAGCGGACAGCTGAGCTCTGGAAACACCATATATTTT.

This chain uses TRBV7-9 with TRBJ2-3; maybe TRBD2 (6 bases). The V gene lost 5 bases and the J gene lost 3 bases, with 15 bases spanning the gap. Per germline, CDR1 SEHNR and CDR2 FQNEAQ (reference sequence). The CDR3 contains 15 residues. CDR3: CASSVVGGGTDTQYF. The CDR3, as DNA: TGTGCCAGCAGCGTCGTGGGGGGAGGAACAGATACGCAGTATTTT. Combining the CDR3 with reference TRBV7-9 and TRBJ2-3 gives the whole variable domain DTGVSQNPRHKITKRGQNVTFRCDPISEHNRLYWYRQTLGQGPEFLTYFQNEAQLEKSRLLSDRFSAERPKGSFSTLEIQRTEQGDSAMYLCASSVVGGGTDTQYFGPGTRLTVL.

V is TRBV15 and J is TRBJ2-1, with a weak D call TRBD1 (6 bases). Germline V CDR1 and CDR2: LNHNV, YYDKDF (reference sequence). Trimming took off 1 base at V and 10 bases at J, with 8 bases between the two ends. The length of the CDR3 is 12 residues. The CDR3 region has the DNA TGTGCCACCAGCAGAGTTGGGGGCGAGCAGTTCTTC. Amino acids: CATSRVGGEQFF.

The gene calls are TRBV25-1 and TRBJ1-4; D gene unclear. Deletions cut 8 bases from V and 5 bases from J, with 9 bases between. The germline gives CDR1 MGHDK, CDR2 SYGVNS. The CDR3 length is 12 residues. The CDR3 DNA reads as TGTGCCAGCCAGGCCGCGAATGAAAAACTGTTTTTT. As protein: CASQAANEKLFF.

V is TRBV30 and J is TRBJ1-1; no definite D call. The V end was cut by 1 base, the J end by 6 bases, with 9 bases between. Germline assignment: CDR1 GTSNPN and CDR2 SVGIG (reference sequence). The CDR3 runs to 12 residues. CDR3 DNA sequence: TGTGCCTGGAGTGAGGAACAGCCTGAAGCTTTCTTT. It codes for CAWSEEQPEAFF. The entire variable domain, with the rest obtained from reference TRBV30 and TRBJ1-1, is as follows: SQTIHQWPATLVQPVGSPLSLECTVEGTSNPNLYWYRQAAGRGLQLLFYSVGIGQISSEVPQNLSASRPQDRQFILSSKKLLLSDSGFYLCAWSEEQPEAFFGQGTRLTVV.

The rearrangement uses TRBV6-4 and TRBJ1-6; TRBD1 matches at 9 bases. The CDR3 runs to 15 residues. V was pared by 3 bases and J by 9 bases, with 6 bases of the junction left unmatched. Germline CDR1 MRHNA, CDR2 SNTAGT. DNA of the CDR3: TGTGCCAGCAGTGAGACGGGACAGGGAGCTTCACCCCTCCACTTT. Amino acid sequence: CASSETGQGASPLHF.

The chain recombines TRBV6-1 with TRBJ1-2, with TRBD1 as a possible D gene (6 bases). This CDR3 comprises 12 residues. With 6 bases removed from V and 6 bases from J, the gap between germline ends came to 11 bases. CDR1 is MNHNS, CDR2 SASEGT, per germline. The CDR3 nucleotides read TGTGCCAGCAGCGAGGGGGGGCATGGCTACACCTTC. This gives the protein CASSEGGHGYTF.

The chain recombines TRBV5-1 with TRBJ2-5; the D is unclear. Trimming removed 2 bases at V and 4 bases at J, with 9 bases between. The CDR3 is 13 amino acids. Germline CDR1 is SGHRS and CDR2 is YFSETQ. The CDR3 is CASSFATAETQYF. The CDR3 DNA is TGCGCCAGCAGCTTCGCTACCGCAGAGACCCAGTACTTC.

This chain links TRBV7-9 with TRBJ1-1; weak D call: TRBD1 (6 bases). The germline V gene encodes CDR1 SEHNR and CDR2 FQNEAQ (reference sequence). CDR3 length: 14 residues. Trimming took 3 bases from V and 3 from J, leaving 11 bases between them. CDR3: CASSFQGSHTEAFF. For the CDR3, the DNA is TGTGCCAGCAGCTTTCAGGGGAGTCACACTGAAGCTTTCTTT. Based on the CDR3 plus reference TRBV7-9 and TRBJ1-1, the full variable domain is DTGVSQNPRHKITKRGQNVTFRCDPISEHNRLYWYRQTLGQGPEFLTYFQNEAQLEKSRLLSDRFSAERPKGSFSTLEIQRTEQGDSAMYLCASSFQGSHTEAFFGQGTRLTVV.

The J gene is TRBJ2-1, the V gene TRBV9, with D maybe TRBD2 (5 bases). Germline V gene sequence: CDR1 SGDLS, CDR2 YYNGEE. Trimming left V 4 bases short and J 6 bases short, with 14 bases between. The CDR3 totals 14 residues. The CDR3 DNA reads TGTGCCAGCAGCCCGGAGGCGTTGAGCAATGAGCAGTTCTTC. This codes for CASSPEALSNEQFF.

The chain couples TRBV7-9 to TRBJ2-5; D uncertain. The CDR3 covers 10 residues. With 5 bases removed from V and 4 bases from J, the gap between germline ends came to 2 bases. Germline CDR1 reads SEHNR; CDR2 reads FQNEAQ (reference sequence). The CDR3 protein is CASSLETQYF. As DNA, the CDR3 is TGTGCCAGCAGCCTAGAGACCCAGTACTTC. The variable domain in full, with the rest retrieved from reference TRBV7-9 and TRBJ2-5, is DTGVSQNPRHKITKRGQNVTFRCDPISEHNRLYWYRQTLGQGPEFLTYFQNEAQLEKSRLLSDRFSAERPKGSFSTLEIQRTEQGDSAMYLCASSLETQYFGPGTRLLVL.

Notes on this clone: One end of the junction is discordant with germline, which a read error may explain. The chain is built from TRBV27 and TRBJ2-1; TRBD1 agrees at 7 bases. The CDR3 is 15 residues long. CDR1 and CDR2 (germline): MNHEY, SMNVEV (reference sequence). The CDR3 reads CASNQDRSSDNEQFF. Here the CDR3 DNA reads TGTGCCAGCAACCAGGACAGGAGCTCCGACAATGAGCAGTTCTTC.

This chain uses TRBV6-1 with TRBJ1-1, with D perhaps TRBD1 (6 bases). Germline V gene data show CDR1 as MNHNS and CDR2 as SASEGT. The CDR3 sequence is 13 residues long. V dropped 6 bases and J dropped 4 bases, with 12 bases sitting between them. CDR3 protein: CASSEQGSTEAFF. The DNA of the CDR3 is TGTGCCAGCAGCGAACAGGGCTCCACTGAAGCTTTCTTT.

The J gene is TRBJ2-1, the V gene TRBV25-1; 14 bases map to TRBD2. CDR3 size: 13 residues. In germline, CDR1 is MGHDK, CDR2 SYGVNS. Trimming removed 11 bases from V and 7 bases from J; junction bases left unmatched: 4. In nucleotides, the CDR3 is TGTGCCTCCCGGACTAGCGGGAGGAATGAGCAGTTCTTC. Its protein is CASRTSGRNEQFF.

The chain links TRBV4-2 to TRBJ2-7, with 9 bases lining up with TRBD1. This CDR3 spans 16 amino acids. Germline assignment: CDR1 LGHNA and CDR2 YNFKEQ. V lost 1 base and J lost 3; bases outside the gene matches: 7. The CDR3 DNA follows: TGTGCCAGCAGCCAAGCTCCGGGACAGGGTGGCTACGAGCAGTACTTC. It yields the protein CASSQAPGQGGYEQYF.

V usage is TRBV5-5 and J usage is TRBJ1-1; D is perhaps TRBD1 (5 bases). The CDR3 covers 14 residues. Looked up from germline, CDR1 is SGHKS and CDR2 is YYEKEE (reference sequence). V was clipped by 4 bases and J by 3 bases, with 13 bases between them. Here the CDR3 reads CASSPGGVDTEAFF. The CDR3 region has the DNA TGTGCCAGCAGCCCGGGAGGGGTAGACACTGAAGCTTTCTTT.

This chain uses TRBV29-1 with TRBJ2-4; 9 positions match TRBD1. This CDR3 comprises 12 residues. Looked up from germline, CDR1 is SQVTM and CDR2 is ANQGSEA. Trimming took 7 bases from V and 13 from J; bases not matched to a gene: 11. CDR3 nucleotides: TGCAGCGCGGGCACTACAGGGGGCGCCCAGTACTTC. It translates to CSAGTTGGAQYF.

The chain employs TRBV5-1 and TRBJ1-6; possibly TRBD1 for D (5 bases). Per germline, CDR1 SGHRS and CDR2 YFSETQ. The V gene lost 0 bases and the J gene lost 8 bases, with 12 bases spanning the gap. This CDR3 is 15 amino acids long. CDR3 region: CASSLGGREYSPLHF. CDR3 bases: TGCGCCAGCAGCTTGGGAGGCAGGGAATATTCACCCCTCCACTTT.

The J gene is TRBJ2-7, the V gene TRBV30; D is possibly TRBD2 (5 bases). Germline V gives CDR1 GTSNPN, CDR2 SVGIG (reference sequence). CDR3 length: 13 amino acids. Trimming cost V 2 bases and J 5 bases, with 13 bases left between them. CDR3 bases: TGTGCCTGGAGTCACGGAGGAACCCACGAGCAGTACTTC. Its translation: CAWSHGGTHEQYF.